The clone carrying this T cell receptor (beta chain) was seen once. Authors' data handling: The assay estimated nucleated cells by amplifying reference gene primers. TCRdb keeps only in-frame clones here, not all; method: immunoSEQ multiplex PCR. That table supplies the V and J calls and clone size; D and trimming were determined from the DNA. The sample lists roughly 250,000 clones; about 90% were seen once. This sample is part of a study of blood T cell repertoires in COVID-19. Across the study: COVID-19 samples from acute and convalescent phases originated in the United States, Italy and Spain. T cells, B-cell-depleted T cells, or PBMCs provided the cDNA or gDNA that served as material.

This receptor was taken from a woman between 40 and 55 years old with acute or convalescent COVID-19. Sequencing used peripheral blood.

CDR3 region: CASAKERENQPQHF. The CDR3 nucleotides read TGTGCCAGTGCTAAGGAGAGGGAGAATCAGCCCCAGCATTTT. J is TRBJ1-5 and V is TRBV19; D gene uncertain. V gave up 8 bases and J gave up 4 bases, with 15 bases separating them. The germline V gene has CDR1 LNHDA and CDR2 SQIVND (reference sequence). The CDR3 has 14 amino acids.